This passage covers 29 T cell receptor beta chains from one sample sequenced in a study of post-analysis software for immune sequencing data. Study-level results: Higher frequency in patients than in controls was seen for about five TRBV segments, with TRBV5-6, TRBV5-1 and TRBV20-1 among them.

No antigen has been assigned to these receptors. Sequencing libraries made from TCR beta cDNA carried unique molecular identifiers. TCRdb analysed the PCR reads with MiXCR anew, one entry per CDR3 protein. The table lists approximately 360,000 distinct CDR3 sequences, around 33% of them singletons, with 10% to 15% in the top ten. Sequenced: blood. All receptors derive from a girl aged 10 to 17 with multiple sclerosis.

The chain employs TRBV7-2 and TRBJ1-3; D not resolved. Trimming shortened V by 5 bases and J by 0 bases, and 14 bases separated the two germline ends. The CDR3 sequence is 16 residues long. Germline V gene sequence: CDR1 SGHTA, CDR2 FQGNSA. The CDR3 nucleotides are TGTGCCAGCAGCACGTTGGGCGGAATCTCTGGAAACACCATATATTTT. Translated: CASSTLGGISGNTIYF.

The genes are TRBV28 and TRBJ2-5; D is undetermined. V shed 6 bases and J shed 4 bases, with 15 bases lying between them. Germline loops: CDR1 MDHEN, CDR2 SYDVKM. The CDR3 has 14 residues. CDR3 loop: CASSPPGLGETQYF. CDR3 DNA: TGTGCCAGCAGCCCCCCCGGGTTAGGAGAGACCCAGTACTTC.

This chain connects TRBV5-8 to TRBJ1-5; TRBD1 is a possible D gene (6 bases). The length of the CDR3 is 15 residues. V gave up 3 bases and J gave up 4 bases, with 14 bases separating them. Per the germline V gene, CDR1 is SGHTS and CDR2 is YDEGEE. The CDR3: CASSSPDRLNQPQHF. CDR3 nucleotide sequence: TGTGCCAGCAGCTCACCAGACAGGCTGAATCAGCCCCAGCATTTT.

The rearrangement joins TRBV7-2 to TRBJ1-5; D uncertain. The V gene's germline CDR1 is SGHTA and CDR2 FQGNSA. CDR3 length equals 13 residues. Trimming removed 6 bases at V and 4 bases at J, with 10 bases between. This CDR3 is CASRSEGNQPQHF. The CDR3 DNA is TGTGCCAGCAGATCGGAGGGAAATCAGCCCCAGCATTTT. Drawing the rest from reference TRBV7-2 and TRBJ1-5, the complete variable domain is GAGVSQSPSNKVTEKGKDVELRCDPISGHTALYWYRQSLGQGLEFLIYFQGNSAPDKSGLPSDRFSAERTGGSVSTLTIQRTQQEDSAVYLCASRSEGNQPQHFGDGTRLSIL.

The rearrangement links TRBV15 to TRBJ2-1; the D gene is possibly TRBD1 (6 bases). The CDR3 contains 16 residues. V was clipped by 0 bases and J by 9 bases, with 18 bases between them. Per germline, CDR1 LNHNV and CDR2 YYDKDF (reference sequence). The CDR3 DNA is TGTGCCACCAGCAGAGATGGGGGCGAGATTGGAAGTGAGCAGTTCTTC. Protein product: CATSRDGGEIGSEQFF.

This clonotype was recorded a few times. The genes are TRBV6-5 and TRBJ1-1; D ambiguous. Germline assignment: CDR1 MNHEY and CDR2 SVGAGI. The CDR3 extends over 12 amino acids. Trimming pared 2 bases from V and 8 bases from J, leaving 9 bases between. CDR3 bases: TGTGCCAGCAGTTACAACGGGGAGGAAGCTTTCTTT. Amino acid sequence: CASSYNGEEAFF.

There are a few counts of this clonotype. The chain has TRBV4-1 and TRBJ2-1, with D maybe TRBD2 (5 bases). V gave up 2 bases and J gave up 5 bases, with 22 bases separating them. This CDR3 is 18 amino acids long. Per the germline V gene, CDR1 is MGHRA and CDR2 is YSYEKL. The DNA for the CDR3 is TGCGCCAGCAGCCAAATCCCTCTTCGGGGTTCCCTCGACAATGAGCAGTTCTTC. Translated, it gives CASSQIPLRGSLDNEQFF.

The V and J genes are TRBV5-1 and TRBJ1-6; 8 bases agree with TRBD1. CDR3 length equals 15 residues. V was pared by 4 bases and J by 7 bases, with 7 bases of the junction left unmatched. CDR1 is SGHRS, CDR2 YFSETQ, per germline. CDR3 in amino acids: CASSIGQGSNSPLHF. CDR3 in DNA: TGCGCCAGCAGCATAGGACAGGGATCGAATTCACCCCTCCACTTT.

J is TRBJ2-7 and V is TRBV5-1; 8 bases are shared with TRBD1. Germline loops: CDR1 SGHRS, CDR2 YFSETQ. The CDR3 sequence is 15 residues long. With V trimmed by 3 bases and J by 0 bases, 5 bases remained unmatched. The CDR3 DNA reads as TGCGCCAGCAGCTCGGACAGGGCACCCTCCTACGAGCAGTACTTC. Translating it yields CASSSDRAPSYEQYF.

This rearrangement joins TRBV7-2 to TRBJ1-2; D is perhaps TRBD1 (6 bases). CDR3 length: 15 amino acids. Deletions cut 5 bases from V and 6 bases from J, with 19 bases between. Germline CDR1 is SGHTA and CDR2 is FQGNSA. The CDR3 DNA sequence: TGTGCCAGCAGCCCCCCCGGAGTGGGGGCCCATGGCTACACCTTC. It encodes CASSPPGVGAHGYTF.

The chain carries TRBV28 and TRBJ2-3; 8 positions match TRBD1. This CDR3 contains 15 residues. Trimming took 3 bases from V and 5 from J; bases not matched to a gene: 7. CDR1 and CDR2 (germline): MDHEN, SYDVKM. CDR3: CASSFPSGGIDTQYF. The CDR3 coding sequence is TGTGCCAGCAGTTTTCCTTCAGGGGGCATAGATACGCAGTATTTT.

The V gene is TRBV3-1, the J gene TRBJ2-3; 8 bases fit TRBD1. Germline CDR1 reads LGHDT; CDR2 reads YNNKEL (reference sequence). After removal of 3 bases from V and 2 bases from J, the junction contained 7 bases not matched to a gene. CDR3 length equals 16 residues. CDR3: CASSQVTGADTDTQYF. The CDR3 DNA reads TGTGCCAGCAGCCAGGTGACAGGGGCGGACACAGATACGCAGTATTTT.

This clonotype has just a few counts. V is TRBV7-6 and J is TRBJ2-5; weak D call: TRBD2 (7 bases). This CDR3 comprises 15 residues. Germline-derived CDR1 and CDR2 are SGHVS and FNYEAQ. With 2 bases removed from V and 2 bases from J, the gap between germline ends came to 12 bases. In nucleotides, the CDR3 is TGTGCCAGCAGCTTATTAGGGGGGGCGCAAGAGACCCAGTACTTC. Translated: CASSLLGGAQETQYF.

A few counts support this clonotype. V and J are TRBV6-6 and TRBJ1-2; 7 nucleotides match TRBD1. Germline V gene sequence: CDR1 MNHNY, CDR2 SVGAGI (reference sequence). Losses at the gene ends were 5 bases for V and 0 bases for J; bases not matched to a gene: 12. The CDR3 sequence is 17 residues long. CDR3 in amino acids: CASSRGAPGQTNYGYTF. Here the CDR3 DNA reads TGTGCCAGCAGTAGGGGGGCACCGGGACAGACTAACTATGGCTACACCTTC.

The chain employs TRBV7-8 and TRBJ2-5; 10 bases line up with TRBD2. V gave up 2 bases and J gave up 2 bases; unmatched junction bases: 8. This CDR3 comprises 17 residues. Looked up from germline, CDR1 is SGHVS and CDR2 is FQNEAQ. The CDR3 protein is CASSLRPSGGAQETQYF. CDR3 DNA sequence: TGTGCCAGCAGCTTACGCCCTAGCGGGGGAGCGCAAGAGACCCAGTACTTC.

The chain uses TRBV20-1 and TRBJ2-5; D is unresolved. With 1 base removed from V and 0 bases from J, the gap between germline ends came to 12 bases. The CDR3 runs 15 residues. Germline CDR1 and CDR2: DFQATT and SNEGSKA (reference sequence). The CDR3 DNA sequence: TGCAGTGCTAGAGCAGTGCGGAAGAACCAAGAGACCCAGTACTTC. As protein: CSARAVRKNQETQYF.

About this clonotype: A much more abundant neighbour one base away suggests this may be a read error. CDR3 loop: CASSFFNGQFF. The DNA of the CDR3 is TGTGCCAGCAGCTTTTTTAATGGGCAGTTCTTC. This sequence joins TRBV5-6 and TRBJ2-1; D unresolved. The CDR3 consists of 11 residues. Germline V CDR1 and CDR2: SGHDT, YYEEEE. Full variable domain (rest looked up from reference TRBV5-6 and TRBJ2-1): DAGVTQSPTHLIKTRGQQVTLRCSPKSGHDTVSWYQQALGQGPQFIFQYYEEEERQRGNFPDRFSGHQFPNYSSELNVNALLLGDSALYLCASSFFNGQFFGPGTRLTVL.

The chain recombines TRBV28 with TRBJ2-7, with D tentatively TRBD1 or TRBD2 (5 bases each). The CDR3 sequence is 13 residues long. Germline CDR1 is MDHEN and CDR2 is SYDVKM. With 5 bases removed from V and 2 bases from J, the gap between germline ends came to 10 bases. CDR3 sequence: CASSTGPTYEQYF. The CDR3 coding sequence is TGTGCCAGCAGTACGGGACCCACCTACGAGCAGTACTTC.

This sequence joins TRBV3-1 and TRBJ2-3, with TRBD2 identical over 10 bases. V lost 6 bases, J lost 7 bases, and 7 bases stayed unmatched. Germline lookup yields CDR1 LGHDT and CDR2 YNNKEL (reference sequence). The CDR3 runs to 14 residues. The CDR3 is CASRRSGGAYTQYF. Written as DNA, the CDR3 is TGTGCCAGCAGGCGGAGCGGGGGGGCGTATACGCAGTATTTT.

The chain carries TRBV10-3 and TRBJ1-2, with 9 bases lining up with TRBD1. The CDR3 totals 17 residues. The germline CDR1 and CDR2 sequences are ENHRY and SYGVKD. V was clipped by 6 bases and J by 7 bases; unmatched bases: 18. Written as DNA, the CDR3 is TGTGCCATCAGCTCTCCGGGACAGGGAGGTCGAGGCTGTGGCTACACCTTC. It yields the protein CAISSPGQGGRGCGYTF.

This chain joins TRBV13 and TRBJ1-6; tentatively, D is TRBD1 (5 bases). Per germline, CDR1 PRHDT and CDR2 FYEKMQ (reference sequence). The CDR3 is made up of 17 amino acids. With 4 bases removed from V and 0 bases from J, the gap between germline ends came to 13 bases. The CDR3 DNA sequence: TGTGCCAGCAGCTCCTGGGCAGGGAGCTCCTATAATTCACCCCTCCACTTT. This sequence encodes CASSSWAGSSYNSPLHF.

This clonotype was observed a few times. The V gene is TRBV20-1, the J gene TRBJ2-7; 8 nucleotides line up with TRBD2. The junction had 8 bases not matched to a gene; V was cut back by 6 bases and J by 4 bases. CDR1 and CDR2 (germline): DFQATT, SNEGSKA (reference sequence). The CDR3 contains 13 residues. This CDR3 reads CSAIKAGVYEQYF. The CDR3 DNA sequence: TGCAGTGCGATAAAAGCGGGGGTTTACGAGCAGTACTTC.

This clonotype came up many times. The genes are TRBV24-1 and TRBJ2-7; TRBD1 matches at 8 bases. The V segment lost 3 bases and the J segment 0 bases; nucleotides outside the gene matches: 3. The CDR3 has 15 amino acids. Germline-derived CDR1 and CDR2 are KGHDR and SFDVKD. CDR3 coding DNA: TGTGCCACCAGTGATCCGGGACAGGACTCCTACGAGCAGTACTTC. Protein: CATSDPGQDSYEQYF.

This clonotype was recorded a few times. The chain links TRBV3-1 to TRBJ1-5; the D gene is possibly TRBD1 (5 bases). V lost 3 bases, J lost 4 bases, and 13 bases lay in between. The CDR3 has 15 amino acids. The V gene's germline CDR1 is LGHDT and CDR2 YNNKEL (reference sequence). The CDR3 DNA is TGTGCCAGCAGCCAGCGAAGAGAGGGGAATCAGCCCCAGCATTTT. As protein: CASSQRREGNQPQHF.

In its sample, this clonotype was seen a few times. The V gene is TRBV7-9, the J gene TRBJ2-2, with TRBD1 as a possible D gene (5 bases). V lost 5 bases and J lost 6, with 25 bases in between. The germline gives CDR1 SEHNR, CDR2 FQNEAQ (reference sequence). This CDR3 spans 18 amino acids. CDR3 amino acids: CASSPPTAKGAVPGELFF. CDR3 coding DNA: TGTGCCAGCAGCCCTCCAACGGCGAAAGGGGCGGTTCCCGGGGAGCTGTTTTTT. Drawing the rest from reference TRBV7-9 and TRBJ2-2, the complete variable domain is DTGVSQNPRHKITKRGQNVTFRCDPISEHNRLYWYRQTLGQGPEFLTYFQNEAQLEKSRLLSDRFSAERPKGSFSTLEIQRTEQGDSAMYLCASSPPTAKGAVPGELFFGEGSRLTVL.

V usage is TRBV29-1 and J usage is TRBJ1-2; D is unresolved. The CDR3 totals 12 residues. Germline CDR1 is SQVTM and CDR2 is ANQGSEA. Trimming removed 0 bases at V and 6 bases at J, with 8 bases between. This chain's CDR3 is CSVEDGWDGYTF. As DNA, the CDR3 is TGCAGCGTTGAAGATGGCTGGGATGGCTACACCTTC.

The gene calls are TRBV20-1 and TRBJ2-5, with 11 nucleotides matching TRBD2. The junction had 13 bases not matched to a gene; V was cut back by 2 bases and J by 11 bases. There are 15 residues in the CDR3. CDR1 is DFQATT and CDR2 is SNEGSKA in the germline V gene (reference sequence). This CDR3 reads CSARIAGGVYNEQYF. CDR3 nucleotide sequence: TGCAGTGCTAGAATAGCGGGGGGGGTTTACAATGAGCAGTACTTC.

This sequence joins TRBV6-1 and TRBJ1-1; TRBD1 agrees at 11 bases. J lost 11 bases, V lost 11 bases, and 7 bases had no gene match. This CDR3 contains 11 residues. Germline V gene lookup returns CDR1 MNHNS and CDR2 SASEGT. The DNA of the CDR3 is TGTGCCTGTAAAGGACAGGGGGCCGCTTTCTTT. As protein: CACKGQGAAFF.

This rearrangement joins TRBV25-1 to TRBJ2-2, with D possibly matching TRBD1 (6 bases). This CDR3 spans 16 amino acids. Per the germline V gene, CDR1 is MGHDK and CDR2 is SYGVNS. V dropped 1 base and J dropped 4 bases, with 13 bases sitting between them. The CDR3 protein is CASSEFGVGGTGELFF. The CDR3 DNA is TGTGCCAGCAGTGAATTCGGTGTAGGGGGCACCGGGGAGCTGTTTTTT.